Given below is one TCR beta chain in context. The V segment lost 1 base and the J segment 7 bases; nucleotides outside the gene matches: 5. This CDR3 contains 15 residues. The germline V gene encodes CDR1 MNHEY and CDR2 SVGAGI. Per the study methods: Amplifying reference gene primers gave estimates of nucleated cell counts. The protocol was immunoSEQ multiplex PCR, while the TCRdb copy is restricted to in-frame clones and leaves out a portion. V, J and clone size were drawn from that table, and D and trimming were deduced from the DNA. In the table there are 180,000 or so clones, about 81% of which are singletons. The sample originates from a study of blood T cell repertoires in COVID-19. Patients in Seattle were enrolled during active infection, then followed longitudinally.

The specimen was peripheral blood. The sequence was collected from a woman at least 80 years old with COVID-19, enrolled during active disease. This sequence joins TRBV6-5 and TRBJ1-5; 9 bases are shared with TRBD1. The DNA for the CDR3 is TGTGCCAGCAGTTACTTGGGACAGGGTAGCCAGCCCCAGCATTTT. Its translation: CASSYLGQGSQPQHF.